These 13 T cell receptor beta chains originate from one sample sequenced in a study of T cell clones after liver transplantation. Libraries were prepared by immunoSEQ multiplex PCR; TCRdb keeps only in-frame clonotypes and omits some of them. Of 7,000 to 8,000 clones listed, 75% to 90% are singletons. Material: CD8+ T cells from blood, obtained before liver transplant. These receptor sequences come from a human donor who received a liver transplant.

Of note for this clone: One end of the junction fails to match germline, which may point to a read error. This chain connects TRBV27 to TRBJ2-2; 7 nucleotides agree with TRBD2. The germline gives CDR1 MNHEY, CDR2 SMNVEV (reference sequence). The CDR3 is 13 amino acids. In nucleotides, the CDR3 is TGTGCCAGCAGTTTAGGGAGGGGTTGGGAACTGTTTTTT. This translates into CASSLGRGWELFF.

The chain recombines TRBV5-1 with TRBJ2-2, with 11 bases lining up with TRBD2. Trimming cost V 4 bases and J 3 bases; bases outside gene matches: 5. The CDR3 totals 16 residues. Germline CDR1 SGHRS, CDR2 YFSETQ. CDR3 in amino acids: CASSLGLAEHTGELFF. The CDR3 DNA is TGCGCCAGCAGCCTGGGACTAGCGGAACACACCGGGGAGCTGTTTTTT. Based on the CDR3 plus reference TRBV5-1 and TRBJ2-2, the full variable domain is KAGVTQTPRYLIKTRGQQVTLSCSPISGHRSVSWYQQTPGQGLQFLFEYFSETQRNKGNFPGRFSGRQFSNSRSEMNVSTLELGDSALYLCASSLGLAEHTGELFFGEGSRLTVL.

This rearrangement joins TRBV7-9 to TRBJ1-3; D uncertain. Germline lookup yields CDR1 SEHNR and CDR2 FQNEAQ (reference sequence). V was clipped by 5 bases and J by 3 bases, with 14 bases between them. The CDR3 is made up of 15 amino acids. The CDR3 loop is CASSPPSGVGNTIYF. CDR3 DNA sequence: TGTGCCAGCAGCCCCCCTTCCGGGGTTGGAAACACCATATATTTT.

The chain recombines TRBV27 with TRBJ2-2, with a tentative D call TRBD1 (5 bases). The germline gives CDR1 MNHEY, CDR2 SMNVEV (reference sequence). Deletions cut 11 bases from V and 7 bases from J, with 14 bases between. The CDR3 extends over 12 amino acids. CDR3 residues: CAPGRGLGELFF. In DNA form, the CDR3 reads TGTGCCCCAGGTAGGGGCCTCGGGGAGCTGTTTTTT.

V gene TRBV28 combines with J gene TRBJ1-1; 9 bases line up with TRBD1. This CDR3 has 14 residues. Germline CDR1 and CDR2: MDHEN and SYDVKM. Germline trimming cut 6 bases from V and 6 bases from J; bases unmatched to any gene: 8. CDR3 residues: CASSWDRELPEAFF. In nucleotides, the CDR3 is TGTGCCAGCAGCTGGGACAGGGAGTTACCTGAAGCTTTCTTT.

The V and J genes are TRBV5-6 and TRBJ2-7, with D perhaps TRBD1 (6 bases). V dropped 4 bases and J dropped 0 bases, with 14 bases sitting between them. From germline, CDR1 is SGHDT and CDR2 YYEEEE. This CDR3 has 15 amino acids. In nucleotides, the CDR3 is TGTGCCAGCAGCACATCAGGGGTACCCTCCTACGAGCAGTACTTC. Protein: CASSTSGVPSYEQYF.

V gene TRBV29-1 combines with J gene TRBJ2-6; no firm D call. The germline CDR1 and CDR2 sequences are SQVTM and ANQGSEA. Trimming took 3 bases from V and 2 from J, leaving 14 bases between them. The CDR3 totals 16 residues. The CDR3 DNA sequence: TGCAGCGTTGAGTCGTGGCTGGAGACTGGGGCCAACGTCCTGACTTTC. As protein: CSVESWLETGANVLTF.

This rearrangement joins TRBV6-5 to TRBJ2-1; TRBD1 is a possible D gene (7 bases). The CDR3 is 15 amino acids. The V and J ends lost 6 bases and 0 bases respectively, with 12 bases between them. Germline CDR1 reads MNHEY; CDR2 reads SVGAGI. The CDR3 loop is CASRSGGGSYNEQFF. CDR3 DNA: TGTGCCAGCAGATCAGGGGGAGGCTCCTACAATGAGCAGTTCTTC.

The V gene is TRBV4-2, the J gene TRBJ1-6; D gene unclear. With 1 base removed from V and 6 bases from J, the gap between germline ends came to 7 bases. The germline V gene encodes CDR1 LGHNA and CDR2 YNFKEQ. This CDR3 has 14 residues. The CDR3 protein is CASSQGTGNSPLHF. The CDR3 DNA is TGTGCCAGCAGCCAAGGGACTGGTAATTCACCCCTCCACTTT.

V usage is TRBV4-1 and J usage is TRBJ2-7; D perhaps matches TRBD1 (6 bases). V shed 1 base and J shed 0 bases, with 22 bases lying between them. Germline-derived CDR1 and CDR2 are MGHRA and YSYEKL. The CDR3 totals 19 residues. CDR3 coding DNA: TGCGCCAGCAGCCAAGGCTACATGGGGGCTGGGGAAAGCTCCTACGAGCAGTACTTC. The encoded protein is CASSQGYMGAGESSYEQYF.

The genes are TRBV27 and TRBJ2-1; 7 bases are a match to TRBD2. Trimming cost V 4 bases and J 6 bases; bases outside gene matches: 0. From germline, CDR1 is MNHEY and CDR2 SMNVEV (reference sequence). The CDR3 has 12 residues. The CDR3 region has the DNA TGTGCCAGCAGTTGGGGGGGCAATGAGCAGTTCTTC. It codes for CASSWGGNEQFF.

The V call is TRBV7-9, the J call TRBJ2-1; D remains ambiguous. Trimming took 8 bases from V and 0 from J, leaving 14 bases between them. From germline, CDR1 is SEHNR and CDR2 FQNEAQ (reference sequence). This CDR3 spans 15 amino acids. CDR3 region: CASQTSPSSYNEQFF. The CDR3, as DNA: TGTGCCAGCCAGACAAGCCCGAGCTCCTACAATGAGCAGTTCTTC. Based on the CDR3 plus reference TRBV7-9 and TRBJ2-1, the full variable domain is DTGVSQNPRHKITKRGQNVTFRCDPISEHNRLYWYRQTLGQGPEFLTYFQNEAQLEKSRLLSDRFSAERPKGSFSTLEIQRTEQGDSAMYLCASQTSPSSYNEQFFGPGTRLTVL.

V gene TRBV4-1 combines with J gene TRBJ1-6; D may be TRBD1 (6 bases). Germline lookup yields CDR1 MGHRA and CDR2 YSYEKL. The CDR3 runs 15 residues. Trimming shortened V by 2 bases and J by 10 bases, and 15 bases separated the two germline ends. DNA for the CDR3: TGCGCCAGCAGCCAAATCGGGGGGCTGGAGTCACCCCTCCACTTT. It translates to CASSQIGGLESPLHF.